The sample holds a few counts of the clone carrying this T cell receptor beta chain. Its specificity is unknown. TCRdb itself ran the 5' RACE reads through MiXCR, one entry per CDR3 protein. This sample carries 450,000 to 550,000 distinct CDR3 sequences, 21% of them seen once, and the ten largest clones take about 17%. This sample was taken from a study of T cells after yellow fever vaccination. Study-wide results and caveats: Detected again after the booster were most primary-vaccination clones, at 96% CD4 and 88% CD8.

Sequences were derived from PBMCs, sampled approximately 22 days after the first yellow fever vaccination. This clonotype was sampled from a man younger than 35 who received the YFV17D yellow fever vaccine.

CDR3 region: CATSRSDLGDTQYF. CDR3 in DNA: TGTGCCACCAGCAGATCCGATCTGGGGGATACGCAGTATTTT. The chain employs TRBV15 and TRBJ2-3; no clear D. CDR3 length: 14 amino acids. V was pared by 2 bases and J by 6 bases, with 12 bases between. Germline CDR1 LNHNV, CDR2 YYDKDF (reference sequence).